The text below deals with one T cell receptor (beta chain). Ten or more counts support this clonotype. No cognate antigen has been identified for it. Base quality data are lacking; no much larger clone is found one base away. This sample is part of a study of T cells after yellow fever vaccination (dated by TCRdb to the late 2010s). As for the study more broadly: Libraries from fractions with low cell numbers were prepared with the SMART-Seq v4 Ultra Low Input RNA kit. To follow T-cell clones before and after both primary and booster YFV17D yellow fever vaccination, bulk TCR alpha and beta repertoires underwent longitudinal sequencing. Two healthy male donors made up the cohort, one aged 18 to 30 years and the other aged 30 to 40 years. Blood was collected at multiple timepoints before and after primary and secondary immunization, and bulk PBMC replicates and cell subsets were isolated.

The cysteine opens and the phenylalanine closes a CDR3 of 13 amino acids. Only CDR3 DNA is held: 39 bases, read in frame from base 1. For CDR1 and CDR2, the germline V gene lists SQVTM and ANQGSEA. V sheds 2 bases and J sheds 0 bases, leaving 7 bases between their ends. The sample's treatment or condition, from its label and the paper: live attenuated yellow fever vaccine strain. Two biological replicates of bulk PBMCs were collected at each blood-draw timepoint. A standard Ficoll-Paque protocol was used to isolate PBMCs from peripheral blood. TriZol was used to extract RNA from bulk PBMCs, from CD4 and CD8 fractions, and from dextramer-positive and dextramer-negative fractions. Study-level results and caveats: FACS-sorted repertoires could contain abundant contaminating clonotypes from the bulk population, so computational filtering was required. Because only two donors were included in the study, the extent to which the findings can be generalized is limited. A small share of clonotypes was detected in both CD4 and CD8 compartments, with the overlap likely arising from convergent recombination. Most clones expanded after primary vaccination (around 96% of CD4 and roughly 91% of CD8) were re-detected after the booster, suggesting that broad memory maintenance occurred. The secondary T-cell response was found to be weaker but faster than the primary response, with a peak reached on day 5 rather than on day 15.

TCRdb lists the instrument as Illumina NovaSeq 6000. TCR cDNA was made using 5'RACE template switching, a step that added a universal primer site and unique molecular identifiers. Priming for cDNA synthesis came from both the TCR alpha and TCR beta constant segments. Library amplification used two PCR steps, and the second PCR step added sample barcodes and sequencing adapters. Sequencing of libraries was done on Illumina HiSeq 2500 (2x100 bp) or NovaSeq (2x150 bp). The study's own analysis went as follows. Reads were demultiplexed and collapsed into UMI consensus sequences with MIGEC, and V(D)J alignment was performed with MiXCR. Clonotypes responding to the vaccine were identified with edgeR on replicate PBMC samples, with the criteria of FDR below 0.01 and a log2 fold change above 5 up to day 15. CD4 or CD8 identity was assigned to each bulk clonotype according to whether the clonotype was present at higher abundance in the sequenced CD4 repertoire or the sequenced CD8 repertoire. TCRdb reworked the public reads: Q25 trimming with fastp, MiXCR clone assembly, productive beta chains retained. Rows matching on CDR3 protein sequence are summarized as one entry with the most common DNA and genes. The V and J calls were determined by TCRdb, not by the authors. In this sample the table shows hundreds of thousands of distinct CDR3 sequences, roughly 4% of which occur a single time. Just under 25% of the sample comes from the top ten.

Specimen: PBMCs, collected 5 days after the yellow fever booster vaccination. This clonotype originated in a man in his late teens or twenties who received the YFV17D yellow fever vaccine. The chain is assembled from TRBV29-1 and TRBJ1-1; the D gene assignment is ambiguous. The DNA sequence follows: TGCAGCGTTGAACCGTTTGTGAACACTGAAGCTTTCTTT. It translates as CSVEPFVNTEAFF.